The T cell receptor beta chain described here comes from a study of shared clonotypes between healthy human individuals. CD45RO-negative, CCR7-positively selected cells formed the naive CD8 fraction, excluding terminally differentiated effector memory CD45RA+ cells. The data were produced by immunoSEQ multiplex PCR, yet TCRdb's version contains in-frame clones alone and is incomplete. The sample has fewer than 1 million clones; approximately 97% are singletons. The sequenced material came from naive CD8+ T cells sorted from blood. The receptor was derived from a man aged 30 to 45 in good health.

The CDR3: CASSLANQGRNTEAFF. As DNA, the CDR3 is TGTGCCAGCAGCTTAGCCAATCAGGGCAGGAACACTGAAGCTTTCTTT. This chain connects TRBV7-2 to TRBJ1-1; D might be TRBD1 (5 bases). Deletions cut 0 bases from V and 1 base from J, with 12 bases between. This CDR3 contains 16 residues. Per the germline V gene, CDR1 is SGHTA and CDR2 is FQGNSA.